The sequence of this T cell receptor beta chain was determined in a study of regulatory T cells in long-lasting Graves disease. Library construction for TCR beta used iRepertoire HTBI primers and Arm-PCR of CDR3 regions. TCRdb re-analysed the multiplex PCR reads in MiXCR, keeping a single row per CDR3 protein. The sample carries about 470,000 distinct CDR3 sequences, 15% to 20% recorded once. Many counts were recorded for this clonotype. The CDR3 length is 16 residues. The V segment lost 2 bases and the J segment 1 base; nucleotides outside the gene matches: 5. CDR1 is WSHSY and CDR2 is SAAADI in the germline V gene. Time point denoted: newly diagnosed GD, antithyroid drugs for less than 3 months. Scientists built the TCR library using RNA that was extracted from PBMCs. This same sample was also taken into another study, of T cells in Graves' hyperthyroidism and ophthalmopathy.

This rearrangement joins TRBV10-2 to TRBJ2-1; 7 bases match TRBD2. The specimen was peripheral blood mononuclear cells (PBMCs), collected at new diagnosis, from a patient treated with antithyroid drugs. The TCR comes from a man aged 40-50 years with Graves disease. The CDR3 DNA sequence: TGCGCCAGCAGTGAGATACAGCGGGGTTCCTACAATGAGCAGTTCTTC. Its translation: CASSEIQRGSYNEQFF.